The clone carrying this T cell receptor beta chain was seen a single time. This specimen belongs to a study of blood T cell repertoires in COVID-19. Study information: Collection of acute and convalescent COVID-19 samples took place in the United States, Italy and Spain.

Symptom resolution, clearance, or two negative PCRs marked the recovered donors of Cohort 3. TCRdb keeps only in-frame clones here, not all; method: immunoSEQ multiplex PCR. The profile shows about 480,000 clones, approximately 87% of them singletons. Deletions cut 8 bases from V and 3 bases from J, with 13 bases between. Germline lookup yields CDR1 SGHNT and CDR2 YENEEA. The CDR3 runs 13 residues. V and J are TRBV11-3 and TRBJ1-1; D ambiguous. The receptor comes from a middle-aged woman who had recovered from COVID-19. Sequencing input: PBMCs or T cells enriched from blood (not recorded which). CDR3 bases: TGTGCCAGCTCGGAGAATGGATACACTGAAGCTTTCTTT. Amino acid sequence: CASSENGYTEAFF.